This T cell receptor beta chain was profiled in a study of shared clonotypes between healthy human individuals. About this clone: Its matching antigen is unknown. The germline gene is not matched at one end of the junction; a read error may be the cause.

Overall study findings and caveats: It was the non-shared clonotypes that had lower generation probabilities than clonotypes shared by all four donors. Represented diversity, genetic and exposure-history alike, was limited by few donors.

Here immunoSEQ multiplex PCR was the method, and the copy in TCRdb shows in-frame clones only, minus some. Among fewer than 200,000 clones listed, around 63% were seen once. The specimen sequenced was memory CD4+ T cells sorted from blood. Subset defined: CD45RA-negative fraction. The clonotype originates from a man aged 30-40 years in good health.

The CDR3 protein is CTSSSVGPTALGYEQYF. The CDR3 DNA reads TGCACCAGCAGCTCGGTAGGGCCCACGGCGTTAGGCTACGAGCAGTACTTC. The rearrangement links TRBV5-1 to TRBJ2-7; D is ambiguous. Germline CDR1 is SGHRS and CDR2 is YFSETQ. The CDR3 is 17 residues long. The complete variable domain, with remaining parts taken from reference TRBV5-1 and TRBJ2-7, reads KAGVTQTPRYLIKTRGQQVTLSCSPISGHRSVSWYQQTPGQGLQFLFEYFSETQRNKGNFPGRFSGRQFSNSRSEMNVSTLELGDSALYLCTSSSVGPTALGYEQYFGPGTRLTVT.